Listed below are T cell receptor beta chains from one sample, sequenced in a study of blood T cells in healthy people across ages. TCRdb ran MiXCR on the 5' RACE reads and lists one entry per CDR3 protein. The sample contains 910,000 or so distinct CDR3 sequences, roughly 51% of which appear only once. Sequencing was performed on blood. The source of these receptors is a woman aged 60 to 75 in good health. CDR3s include the opening cysteine and the closing phenylalanine or tryptophan. The order of the fields is clone size, J gene, D gene, V gene, CDR3 DNA, CDR3 protein. The D gene is left open where the match is weak. Some rows mark clone size as missing; the rest say once, few, many or name a class of expanded clone.

size: few; J: TRBJ2-5; D: -; V: TRBV4-1; DNA: TGCGCCAGCAGCCAAGTTGGGTTGGGGGAGCAGTACTTC; CDR3: CASSQVGLGEQYF
size: few; J: TRBJ1-4; D: -; V: TRBV4-3; DNA: TGCGCCAGCAGCCCGGGACCAACTAATGAAAAACTGTTTTTT; CDR3: CASSPGPTNEKLFF
size: -; J: TRBJ2-1; D: -; V: TRBV7-2; DNA: TGTGCCAGCAGCCAACCCCCTGGCAGTAGCGGCTCCTACAATGAGCAGTTCTTC; CDR3: CASSQPPGSSGSYNEQFF
size: few; J: TRBJ2-7; D: TRBD2; V: TRBV20-1; DNA: TGCAGTGCAGAAGAGCCCCCAAGCGGGAGAGGGGGCTACGAGCAGTACTTC; CDR3: CSAEEPPSGRGGYEQYF
size: once; J: TRBJ2-1; D: TRBD2; V: TRBV7-9; DNA: TGTGCCAGCGGCCCCACTAGCGGGAGGGTTTATGAGCAGTTCTTC; CDR3: CASGPTSGRVYEQFF
size: many; J: TRBJ2-3; D: TRBD2; V: TRBV7-3; DNA: TGTGCCAGCAGCCCTCGACTAGCGGGGTCCACAGATACGCAGTATTTT; CDR3: CASSPRLAGSTDTQYF
size: -; J: TRBJ2-5; D: -; V: TRBV5-4; DNA: TGTGCCAGCAGCCCCGGACAGAACAGCCAAGAGACCCAGTACTTC; CDR3: CASSPGQNSQETQYF
size: -; J: TRBJ2-7; D: TRBD2; V: TRBV7-2; DNA: TGTGCCAGCAGCTTCGGACTAGTAGGGGCTCGAGAGCAGTACTTC; CDR3: CASSFGLVGAREQYF
size: -; J: TRBJ2-7; D: -; V: TRBV20-1; DNA: TGCAGTGCTAGAGGTGGAGCGAGCTCCTACAATGAGCAGTACTTC; CDR3: CSARGGASSYNEQYF
size: -; J: TRBJ2-7; D: TRBD1; V: TRBV4-1; DNA: TGCGCCAGCAGCCAGACCGGGACAGGGGGCAACGAGCAGTACTTC; CDR3: CASSQTGTGGNEQYF
size: -; J: TRBJ2-1; D: -; V: TRBV29-1; DNA: TGCAGCGTTGAAAGGTCACCGGGAAATGAGCAGTTCTTC; CDR3: CSVERSPGNEQFF
size: -; J: TRBJ2-1; D: -; V: TRBV7-2; DNA: TGTGCCAGCAGCTCCGGACTCCCCAGCGCTGAGCAGTTCTTC; CDR3: CASSSGLPSAEQFF
size: few; J: TRBJ2-3; D: TRBD1; V: TRBV6-6; DNA: TGTGCCAGCAGGTCGACAGGGAGAGGTTGGAGCACAGATACGCAGTATTTT; CDR3: CASRSTGRGWSTDTQYF
size: -; J: TRBJ2-5; D: -; V: TRBV29-1; DNA: TGCAGCGCCGCGGGGGGACAGGGAGGAGGAGAGACCCAGTACTTC; CDR3: CSAAGGQGGGETQYF
size: -; J: TRBJ2-5; D: TRBD1; V: TRBV6-6; DNA: TGTGCCAGCAGTACAGGGGGCGGGGGGACCCAGTACTTC; CDR3: CASSTGGGGTQYF
size: -; J: TRBJ2-7; D: TRBD2; V: TRBV7-8; DNA: TGTGCCAGCAGCTTTAGAATAATTACCGGGACTAGCGGGAGTAGCGGCGAGCAGTACTTC; CDR3: CASSFRIITGTSGSSGEQYF
size: -; J: TRBJ2-7; D: -; V: TRBV29-1; DNA: TGCAGCGTCCTATTGGCAGAGTACTACGAGCAGTACTTC; CDR3: CSVLLAEYYEQYF
size: -; J: TRBJ2-6; D: -; V: TRBV7-6; DNA: TGTGCCAGGGGTAGGGGGGCCAACGTCCTGACTTTC; CDR3: CARGRGANVLTF
size: -; J: TRBJ2-5; D: -; V: TRBV5-1; DNA: TGCGCCAGCAGCTTATCCTCCCGGCTACAGGGAGGCCTTCGGAAGACCCAGTACTTC; CDR3: CASSLSSRLQGGLRKTQYF
size: -; J: TRBJ2-3; D: TRBD2; V: TRBV2; DNA: TGTGCCAGCAGACCGGGACTAGCGGTAGATACGCAGTATTTT; CDR3: CASRPGLAVDTQYF
size: -; J: TRBJ2-7; D: -; V: TRBV20-1; DNA: TGCAGTGCTACGACCGGGGCCTACTCCTACGAGCAGTACTTC; CDR3: CSATTGAYSYEQYF
size: -; J: TRBJ2-3; D: TRBD2; V: TRBV7-9; DNA: TGTGCCAGCGAGATAGCGGGAGGGACAGATACGCAGTATTTT; CDR3: CASEIAGGTDTQYF
size: -; J: TRBJ1-4; D: -; V: TRBV20-1; DNA: TGCAGTGCTGCGGAGGGGATTAATGAAAAACTGTTTTTT; CDR3: CSAAEGINEKLFF
size: -; J: TRBJ2-1; D: TRBD2; V: TRBV11-1; DNA: TGTGCCAGCAGCTTTGGCGGGAGGGTCTTCGGTGAGCAGTTCTTC; CDR3: CASSFGGRVFGEQFF
size: -; J: TRBJ2-3; D: TRBD2; V: TRBV24-1; DNA: TGTGCCACCAGTGATTCGGGACTAGCGGGAGGATTAGATACGCAGTATTTT; CDR3: CATSDSGLAGGLDTQYF
size: -; J: TRBJ2-7; D: -; V: TRBV6-5; DNA: TGTGCCAGCAGTAATTCGGGACACCTTACCTACGAGCAGTACTTC; CDR3: CASSNSGHLTYEQYF
size: -; J: TRBJ2-7; D: TRBD1; V: TRBV6-5; DNA: TGTGCCAGCAGCCCGAGGAGACAGGGGGCAGGCGAGCAGTACTTC; CDR3: CASSPRRQGAGEQYF
size: -; J: TRBJ1-1; D: TRBD1; V: TRBV11-1; DNA: TGTGCCAGCAGCCCACAGGGGTATGAAGCTTTCTTT; CDR3: CASSPQGYEAFF
size: -; J: TRBJ2-1; D: TRBD2; V: TRBV4-2; DNA: TGTGCCAGCAGCCAAGAGTCTAGCGGAAACAATGAGCAGTTCTTC; CDR3: CASSQESSGNNEQFF
size: -; J: TRBJ2-4; D: -; V: TRBV20-1; DNA: TGCAGTGCTAGGATCTCCTACCAGCAGTACTTC; CDR3: CSARISYQQYF
size: -; J: TRBJ2-1; D: TRBD1; V: TRBV7-2; DNA: TGTGCCAGCAGACCGGGGACAGACCTTATGTTTGTGCAGTTCTTC; CDR3: CASRPGTDLMFVQFF
size: -; J: TRBJ1-2; D: -; V: TRBV7-9; DNA: TGTGCCAGCAGCTTTTCCGGGGGGGCCCCTGGCTACACCTTC; CDR3: CASSFSGGAPGYTF